This T cell receptor (beta chain) is from a study of cytomegalovirus exposure and HLA in healthy donors. This CDR3 has 16 amino acids. Germline values: CDR1 WSHSY, CDR2 SAAADI. Unmatched junction bases numbered 9, after V lost 0 bases and J lost 6 bases. Amplification used 60 Vbeta primers and 13 Jbeta primers. Method: immunoSEQ multiplex PCR; TCRdb's copy keeps in-frame clones and lacks some. The table includes roughly 160,000 clones, roughly 80% detected once. Comment on this clone: The antigen remains undetermined.

Findings and limits, study-wide: A later analysis associated some 16,000 TCR beta sequences with HLA alleles at a 0.05 false discovery rate. Investigators reported about 160 TCR beta chains as tied to cytomegalovirus.

This TCR came from a man younger than 35 in good health and CMV-seropositive. Sequences were obtained from PBMCs. The chain carries TRBV10-2 and TRBJ1-2; 8 bases line up with TRBD1. CDR3 coding DNA: TGCGCCAGCAGTGAGTCGAGAGCAGGGGGCGTGGATGGCTACACCTTC. This translates into CASSESRAGGVDGYTF.